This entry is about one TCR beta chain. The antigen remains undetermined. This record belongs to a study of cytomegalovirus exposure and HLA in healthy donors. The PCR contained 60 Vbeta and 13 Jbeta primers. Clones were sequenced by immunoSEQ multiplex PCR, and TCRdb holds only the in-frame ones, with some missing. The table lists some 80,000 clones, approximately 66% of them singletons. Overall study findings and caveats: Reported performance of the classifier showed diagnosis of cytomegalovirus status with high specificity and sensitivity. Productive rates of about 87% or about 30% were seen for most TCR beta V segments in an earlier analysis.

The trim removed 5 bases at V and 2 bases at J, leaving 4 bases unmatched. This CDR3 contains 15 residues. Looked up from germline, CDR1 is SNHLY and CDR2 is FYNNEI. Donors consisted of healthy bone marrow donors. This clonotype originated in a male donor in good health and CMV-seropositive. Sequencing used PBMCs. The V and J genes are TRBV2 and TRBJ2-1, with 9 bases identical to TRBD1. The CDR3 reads CASSTGTGTYNEQFF. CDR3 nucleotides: TGTGCCAGCAGTACCGGGACAGGGACCTACAATGAGCAGTTCTTC.